A selection of T cell receptor beta chains follows, all from one sample in a study of shared clonotypes between healthy human individuals. Data came from immunoSEQ multiplex PCR; TCRdb stores just in-frame clones and leaves some out. The data show about 2,200,000 clones, under 95% seen once. Sequencing was performed on naive CD8+ T cells from PBMCs. The origin of the receptors is a man younger than 35 in good health. Some clones in this sample may be carry-over from other donors' samples. The CDR3 runs from the conserved cysteine through the conserved F or W. The D gene is left open where the match is weak. Size values are once, few and many counts, or a class for expanded clones, and some rows have none.

size	V	D	J	DNA	CDR3
NA	TRBV6-1	TRBD1	TRBJ2-1	TGTGCCAGCAGTACCCGGGACAGGGGGAGGAATGAGCAGTTCTTC	CASSTRDRGRNEQFF
once	TRBV4-3	NA	TRBJ2-7	TGCGCCAGCAGCCAAGGTCCCGGGGTGGCCTACGAGCAGTACTTC	CASSQGPGVAYEQYF
NA	TRBV9	TRBD2	TRBJ2-2	TGTGCCAGCAGCGCTCCCCAAACTAGCGGGAGAGGGGCCGGGGAGCTGTTTTTT	CASSAPQTSGRGAGELFF
NA	TRBV9	NA	TRBJ1-4	TGTGCCAGCAGCCCCCACGGATCAACTAATGAAAAACTGTTTTTT	CASSPHGSTNEKLFF
NA	TRBV21-1	NA	TRBJ2-4	TGTGCCAGCAGCAAAACCAAGACGGTACCAGCCAAAAACATTCAGTACTTC	CASSKTKTVPAKNIQYF
NA	TRBV27	NA	TRBJ2-7	TGTGCCAGCAGTTTTGGGGGAGAGCAGTACTTC	CASSFGGEQYF
NA	TRBV7-2	TRBD1	TRBJ2-7	TGTGCCAGCAGCCCCAACCGGCCGGGACAGGGACTCTACGAGCAGTACTTC	CASSPNRPGQGLYEQYF
NA	TRBV27	NA	TRBJ2-7	TGTGCCAGCAGTGCCCGGACCTATTACGAGCAGTACTTC	CASSARTYYEQYF
NA	TRBV11-2	TRBD2	TRBJ2-1	TGTGCCAGCAGCCCACAAGCGGGAGGGCTGGCCAATGAGCAGTTCTTC	CASSPQAGGLANEQFF
NA	TRBV7-9	NA	TRBJ2-5	TGTGCCAGCAGCTTAGGCTTCACTAAAGAGACCCAGTACTTC	CASSLGFTKETQYF
NA	TRBV10-3	NA	TRBJ1-1	TGTGCCATCAGCCTAGGGGGTGTGAACACTGAAGCTTTCTTT	CAISLGGVNTEAFF
NA	TRBV4-2	NA	TRBJ1-5	TGTGCCAGCAGCCAAGATGCGCGAGACTATAGCAATCAGCCCCAGCATTTT	CASSQDARDYSNQPQHF
NA	TRBV30	TRBD2	TRBJ2-1	TGTGCCTGGAGTGGAGGAGTGGGACTAGCGGGCAATGAGCAGTTCTTC	CAWSGGVGLAGNEQFF
NA	TRBV5-1	NA	TRBJ1-1	TGCGCCAGCAGCTTGGAGCAGGGCCAGAGTCTCATGAACACTGAAGCTTTCTTT	CASSLEQGQSLMNTEAFF
NA	TRBV7-9	NA	TRBJ2-1	TGTGCCAGCAGCCTTACTTACAATGAGCAGTTCTTC	CASSLTYNEQFF
NA	TRBV7-8	NA	TRBJ1-2	TGTGCCAGCAGCTTAGTTAGGAGACAAGGTGAAAACTATGGCTACACCTTC	CASSLVRRQGENYGYTF
NA	TRBV28	NA	TRBJ2-7	TGTGCCAGCAGCCAGTATCGCCTCTACGAGCAGTACTTC	CASSQYRLYEQYF
NA	TRBV7-2	NA	TRBJ1-1	TGTGCCAGCAGCCCCGCCCGGGGCAGGAACACTGAAGCTTTCTTT	CASSPARGRNTEAFF
NA	TRBV11-3	NA	TRBJ1-1	TGTGCCAGCAGCCCGGGAGGCCGCTACACTGAAGCTTTCTTT	CASSPGGRYTEAFF
once	TRBV7-9	NA	TRBJ2-1	TGTGCCAGCAGCTACTCGGCTAGCGCCTACAATGAGCAGTTCTTC	CASSYSASAYNEQFF
NA	TRBV28	NA	TRBJ2-1	TGTGCCAGCAGTTTTGTGGTAGGGTCTTCCTACAATGAGCAGTTCTTC	CASSFVVGSSYNEQFF
NA	TRBV7-8	TRBD2	TRBJ2-1	TGTGCCAGCACCCAAAAAGCGGGAGGGCCCAATGAGCAGTTCTTC	CASTQKAGGPNEQFF
once	TRBV27	TRBD1	TRBJ1-2	TGTGCCAGCAGTCTTGAGACAGGGTATGGCTACACCTTC	CASSLETGYGYTF
NA	TRBV7-3	TRBD2	TRBJ2-1	TGTGCCAGCAGGAGACTAGCGGGATACTACAATGAGCAGTTCTTC	CASRRLAGYYNEQFF
NA	TRBV19	NA	TRBJ2-7	TGTGCCAGTAGTATGGGCCAGGGGAACGGGTACGAGCAGTACTTC	CASSMGQGNGYEQYF
NA	TRBV7-9	NA	TRBJ2-7	TGTGCCAGCAGCCCTCAAGGGGCCTCGGGGGCCTACGAGCAGTACTTC	CASSPQGASGAYEQYF